Below are 29 T cell receptor beta chains sequenced from a single sample in a study of cytomegalovirus exposure and HLA in healthy donors. Clones were sequenced by immunoSEQ multiplex PCR, and TCRdb holds only the in-frame ones, with some missing. This table has more than 250,000 clones, less than 95% appearing once. Material: PBMCs. These receptors all stem from a woman aged 25 to 39 in good health and CMV-seronegative.

The genes are TRBV19 and TRBJ2-1; 7 bases align to TRBD1. Losses at the gene ends were 4 bases for V and 3 bases for J; bases not matched to a gene: 3. CDR1 and CDR2 (germline): LNHDA, SQIVND (reference sequence). The CDR3 extends over 14 amino acids. CDR3 DNA: TGTGCCAGTAGTACCTGGACAGGCTACAATGAGCAGTTCTTC. Protein: CASSTWTGYNEQFF.

The J gene is TRBJ2-1, the V gene TRBV28; 10 positions agree with TRBD1. The CDR3 runs to 15 residues. The V gene's germline CDR1 is MDHEN and CDR2 SYDVKM. Unmatched junction bases numbered 4, after V lost 2 bases and J lost 6 bases. CDR3 in amino acids: CASSLGTGVSNEQFF. CDR3 bases: TGTGCCAGCAGTTTAGGGACAGGGGTTTCCAATGAGCAGTTCTTC.

The chain recombines TRBV2 with TRBJ1-4, with 7 bases that match TRBD1. The CDR3 sequence is 14 residues long. Germline V lookup: CDR1 SNHLY, CDR2 FYNNEI. V trimming: 3 bases; J trimming: 7 bases; junction bases outside the gene matches: 5. Written as DNA, the CDR3 is TGTGCCAGCAGTGACCCAGGGGGAGTTGAAAAACTGTTTTTT. As protein: CASSDPGGVEKLFF.

The genes are TRBV5-4 and TRBJ1-1; 8 nucleotides line up with TRBD1. The V gene's germline CDR1 is SGHNT and CDR2 YYREEE (reference sequence). This CDR3 is built from 13 residues. With 2 bases clipped from V and 4 bases from J, the junction kept 1 base outside the gene matches. The CDR3 spells CASSFRGLTEAFF. Here the CDR3 DNA reads TGTGCCAGCAGCTTCAGGGGGCTCACTGAAGCTTTCTTT.

This clone was observed a few times. The V gene is TRBV6-4, the J gene TRBJ2-3; a possible D gene is TRBD2 (5 bases). In germline, CDR1 is MRHNA, CDR2 SNTAGT. This CDR3 is 15 amino acids long. Trimming cost V 4 bases and J 0 bases, with 11 bases left between them. The CDR3 loop reads CASSVLAGSTDTQYF. The CDR3 DNA reads as TGTGCCAGCAGTGTCCTAGCTGGAAGCACAGATACGCAGTATTTT.

This clone was seen once. The chain recombines TRBV19 with TRBJ1-1, with D possibly TRBD1 on 6 matching bases. This CDR3 is built from 13 residues. Germline loops: CDR1 LNHDA, CDR2 SQIVND (reference sequence). The V end lost 3 bases, the J end lost 4 bases, and 9 bases lay between the germline ends. The CDR3 DNA reads as TGTGCCAGTAGTATTACAGGGATCACTGAAGCTTTCTTT. This sequence encodes CASSITGITEAFF.

V is TRBV7-8 and J is TRBJ1-2, with 8 bases matching TRBD1. The CDR3 has 14 amino acids. Germline-derived CDR1 and CDR2 are SGHVS and FQNEAQ. V trimming: 5 bases; J trimming: 2 bases; junction bases outside the gene matches: 4. The CDR3 nucleotides read TGTGCCAGCAGCATGGGACAGGCGAACTATGGCTACACCTTC. This sequence encodes CASSMGQANYGYTF.

The J gene is TRBJ2-7, the V gene TRBV28; D assignment may be TRBD1 or TRBD2 (5 bases each). This CDR3 region has 13 residues. V was trimmed by 6 bases and J by 6 bases, leaving 15 bases between them. CDR1 and CDR2 from the germline V gene are MDHEN and SYDVKM. The DNA for the CDR3 is TGTGCCAGCAGACTTTCCGAGGGGCTCGAGCAGTACTTC. This translates into CASRLSEGLEQYF.

This chain uses TRBV19 with TRBJ1-4; 7 bases are shared with TRBD1. CDR1 and CDR2 from the germline V gene are LNHDA and SQIVND (reference sequence). After removal of 8 bases from V and 6 bases from J, the junction contained 9 bases not matched to a gene. The CDR3 spans 14 residues. The CDR3 nucleotides are TGTGCCAGTGGATCACAGGGGTCCTATGAAAAACTGTTTTTT. Encoded protein: CASGSQGSYEKLFF.

The chain is built from TRBV28 and TRBJ2-5, with D tentatively TRBD1 (7 bases). Germline CDR1 MDHEN, CDR2 SYDVKM. Deletions cut 5 bases from V and 2 bases from J, with 15 bases between. The CDR3 covers 15 residues. CDR3 DNA sequence: TGTGCCAGCAGTGAACTGACAGGGACTCAAGAGACCCAGTACTTC. It encodes CASSELTGTQETQYF.

This chain joins TRBV12-5 and TRBJ2-6, with TRBD1 as a possible D gene (6 bases). The CDR3 totals 17 residues. Germline V lookup: CDR1 LGHNT, CDR2 FRNRAP. V was shortened by 4 bases and J by 2 bases, with 15 bases between the two germline ends. This CDR3 reads CASGSSGTNTGANVLTF. CDR3 DNA sequence: TGTGCTAGTGGTTCATCCGGGACAAACACTGGGGCCAACGTCCTGACTTTC.

The chain combines TRBV5-6 with TRBJ1-1; D is undetermined. V dropped 4 bases and J dropped 2 bases, with 15 bases sitting between them. The CDR3 is 15 residues long. Germline V lookup: CDR1 SGHDT, CDR2 YYEEEE. In DNA form, the CDR3 reads TGTGCCAGCAGCCCAAAAATCGCCTTAAACACTGAAGCTTTCTTT. Translated: CASSPKIALNTEAFF.

Only one count was recorded for this clone. This chain connects TRBV27 to TRBJ2-7; unclear D gene. CDR1 is MNHEY, CDR2 SMNVEV, per germline (reference sequence). CDR3 length: 13 residues. The V gene lost 0 bases and the J gene lost 3 bases, with 6 bases spanning the gap. The CDR3 protein is CASSLSPFYEQYF. The CDR3 DNA reads TGTGCCAGCAGTTTATCGCCCTTCTACGAGCAGTACTTC.

The DNA for the CDR3 is TGTGCCAGCAGTTCGAACAGGGCCTACGAGCAGTACTTC. The encoded protein is CASSSNRAYEQYF. The chain has TRBV27 and TRBJ2-7; D possibly corresponds to TRBD1 (6 bases). This CDR3 has 13 residues. Germline CDR1 MNHEY, CDR2 SMNVEV (reference sequence). Trimming took off 4 bases at V and 2 bases at J, with 9 bases between the two ends.

The rearrangement links TRBV28 to TRBJ2-7; the D is unclear. The V gene's germline CDR1 is MDHEN and CDR2 SYDVKM. V gave up 11 bases and J gave up 4 bases, with 18 bases separating them. The CDR3 consists of 13 residues. This chain's CDR3 is CALRGASPYEQYF. As DNA, the CDR3 is TGTGCCCTCAGAGGAGCCTCCCCATACGAGCAGTACTTC.

The chain combines TRBV28 with TRBJ2-7, with D possibly being TRBD1 (5 bases). The CDR3 is 14 residues long. Trimming removed 7 bases at V and 5 bases at J, with 18 bases between. CDR1 and CDR2 (germline): MDHEN, SYDVKM. CDR3 loop: CASTLGQGGDEQYF. The DNA for the CDR3 is TGTGCCAGCACCTTGGGGCAGGGTGGCGACGAGCAGTACTTC.

The chain combines TRBV5-1 with TRBJ2-1, with a tentative D call TRBD2 (6 bases). Germline assignment: CDR1 SGHRS and CDR2 YFSETQ. The CDR3 loop spans 13 amino acids. V lost 4 bases to trimming and J lost 6 bases, with 11 bases between them. CDR3 sequence (DNA): TGCGCCAGCAGCGAGACTAGTTCCAATGAGCAGTTCTTC. It codes for CASSETSSNEQFF. Using reference TRBV5-1 and TRBJ2-1 for the parts outside the CDR3, the full variable domain is KAGVTQTPRYLIKTRGQQVTLSCSPISGHRSVSWYQQTPGQGLQFLFEYFSETQRNKGNFPGRFSGRQFSNSRSEMNVSTLELGDSALYLCASSETSSNEQFFGPGTRLTVL.

This clone was picked up a small number of times. The CDR3, as DNA: TGCGCCAGCAGTGAGGTCCTCACCCTTAGCGAGCAGTACTTC. Translated, it gives CASSEVLTLSEQYF. The chain combines TRBV10-1 with TRBJ2-7; D remains unclear. The CDR3 totals 14 residues. The V gene's germline CDR1 is WNHNN and CDR2 SYGVQD (reference sequence). The ends were cut back, 2 bases at V and 6 bases at J, with 14 bases in the middle.

The chain couples TRBV5-1 to TRBJ2-3; D possibly corresponds to TRBD2 (6 bases). Trimming cost V 4 bases and J 1 base, with 16 bases left between them. Germline V gene data show CDR1 as SGHRS and CDR2 as YFSETQ. The CDR3 extends over 16 amino acids. For the CDR3, the DNA is TGCGCCAGCAGCCCCGGGACTTCAGGTGGCACAGATACGCAGTATTTT. Residues: CASSPGTSGGTDTQYF.

J is TRBJ1-1 and V is TRBV7-5. TRBV7-5 is a documented pseudogene. The CDR3 length is 17 residues. The CDR3, as DNA: TGTGTCAGAAGCTGTTCTGGAAGGCCTCGGGCGAACACTGAAGCTTTCTTT. It yields the protein CVRSCSGRPRANTEAFF.

This chain joins TRBV5-6 and TRBJ2-2, with TRBD1 matching 8 bases. Germline loops: CDR1 SGHDT, CDR2 YYEEEE. CDR3 length: 16 amino acids. J was trimmed by 6 bases and V by 3 bases; bases with no gene match: 10. In DNA form, the CDR3 reads TGTGCCAGCAGCTCAACGAACAGGGGGGTGTCCGGGGAGCTGTTTTTT. It encodes CASSSTNRGVSGELFF.

The chain carries TRBV4-3 and TRBJ1-4; D unclear. Trimming cost V 1 base and J 8 bases, with 8 bases left between them. Germline CDR1 reads LGHNA; CDR2 reads YSLEER. The CDR3 contains 13 residues. The CDR3 sequence: CASSQGPAEKLFF. CDR3 coding DNA: TGCGCCAGCAGCCAAGGACCCGCAGAAAAACTGTTTTTT.

The V gene is TRBV27, the J gene TRBJ1-5, with a possible D match to TRBD1 (5 bases). Germline V gene lookup returns CDR1 MNHEY and CDR2 SMNVEV (reference sequence). CDR3 length equals 15 residues. V was trimmed by 6 bases and J by 3 bases, leaving 15 bases between them. The CDR3: CASSPGRGVNQPQHF. CDR3 bases: TGTGCCAGCAGCCCCGGGAGGGGTGTCAATCAGCCCCAGCATTTT.

This chain joins TRBV7-2 and TRBJ1-4; TRBD1 is a possible D gene (5 bases). Looked up from germline, CDR1 is SGHTA and CDR2 is FQGNSA. With 5 bases removed from V and 2 bases from J, the gap between germline ends came to 12 bases. The CDR3 spans 15 residues. This CDR3 is CASSPQYRTNEKLFF. The CDR3 nucleotides are TGTGCCAGCAGCCCCCAGTACAGGACTAATGAAAAACTGTTTTTT.

V is TRBV27 and J is TRBJ1-2; TRBD1 aligns across 7 bases. The CDR3 loop spans 12 amino acids. Germline V gene data show CDR1 as MNHEY and CDR2 as SMNVEV (reference sequence). V shed 5 bases, J shed 9 bases, and the junction held 6 bases outside the gene matches. Here the CDR3 DNA reads TGTGCCAGCAGTACAGGGGCCTCTCGCTACACCTTC. It yields the protein CASSTGASRYTF.

This clone was observed a single time. V is TRBV2 and J is TRBJ2-5, with TRBD2 identical over 8 bases. In germline, CDR1 is SNHLY, CDR2 FYNNEI. Losses at the gene ends were 10 bases for V and 1 base for J; bases not matched to a gene: 8. This CDR3 is built from 14 residues. CDR3 bases: TGTGCCAATAGCGGGGAAAGGGGCCAAGAGACCCAGTACTTC. Translated, it gives CANSGERGQETQYF.

The rearrangement joins TRBV9 to TRBJ1-4, with 9 bases identical to TRBD1. From germline, CDR1 is SGDLS and CDR2 YYNGEE. The CDR3 consists of 15 residues. After removal of 3 bases from V and 5 bases from J, the junction contained 5 bases not matched to a gene. CDR3 in amino acids: CASSATGTGNEKLFF. The CDR3 DNA reads as TGTGCCAGCAGCGCCACCGGGACAGGGAATGAAAAACTGTTTTTT.

This chain connects TRBV12-5 to TRBJ1-2, with 8 nucleotides matching TRBD1. Unmatched junction bases numbered 2, after V lost 1 base and J lost 10 bases. Germline-derived CDR1 and CDR2 are LGHNT and FRNRAP. There are 12 residues in the CDR3. In DNA, the CDR3 is TGTGCTAGTGGTTTGGAGACAGGGGACTACACCTTC. This translates into CASGLETGDYTF.

The V gene is TRBV19, the J gene TRBJ1-2; D not resolved. Germline lookup yields CDR1 LNHDA and CDR2 SQIVND (reference sequence). V lost 7 bases to trimming and J lost 7 bases, with 19 bases between them. CDR3 size: 14 residues. CDR3: CASTVAVSNFGYTF. The CDR3 nucleotides are TGTGCCAGTACCGTTGCAGTTTCGAATTTTGGCTACACCTTC.